Presented here are 27 T cell receptor beta chains from one specimen sequenced in a study of Graves' ophthalmopathy and Graves' hyperthyroidism. Amplification targeted the TCR beta CDR3 regions, with RNA transcripts as the source material. A first-round RT-PCR used HTBI primers, followed by a second-round multiplex PCR. TCRdb re-called the multiplex PCR reads through MiXCR, storing one row per CDR3 protein. Of 350,000 to 450,000 distinct CDR3 sequences in the sample, roughly 20% are singletons; the top ten hold roughly 3%. Sequencing used peripheral blood. The source is a young woman with stable Graves' hyperthyroidism.

The chain carries TRBV6-2 or TRBV6-3 and TRBJ1-2; D is unresolved. Looked up from germline, CDR1 is MNHEY and CDR2 is SVGEGT. Trimming pared 2 bases from V and 3 bases from J, leaving 22 bases between. This CDR3 spans 18 amino acids. For the CDR3, the DNA is TGTGCCAGCAGTTACGGGGTCGCGGGAATTGAGAAACACTATGGCTACACCTTC. Amino acid sequence: CASSYGVAGIEKHYGYTF.

Only a few counts were recorded for this clonotype. This sequence joins TRBV6-1 and TRBJ2-5; TRBD2 might be the D (5 bases). This CDR3 has 11 amino acids. CDR1 MNHNS and CDR2 SASEGT come from the germline V gene. Trimming cost V 7 bases and J 6 bases, with 9 bases left between them. The CDR3 here is CASTGRQTQYF. CDR3 in DNA: TGTGCCAGCACTGGGAGACAGACCCAGTACTTC.

As for this clonotype: Sequence at one end of the junction differs from germline and may be a read error. CDR3 in DNA: TGTGCTAGCAGCCCGGCGGGTCAGGCCATCGGTAAAATCGGGGGCTACACCTTC. Translated: CASSPAGQAIGKIGGYTF. V and J are TRBV7-7 and TRBJ1-2; D gene unclear. This CDR3 region has 18 residues. The germline V gene encodes CDR1 SSHAT and CDR2 FNYEAQ (reference sequence).

There are a few counts of this clonotype. The V and J genes are TRBV5-4 and TRBJ2-1; D gene uncertain. CDR3 size: 14 residues. The germline V gene encodes CDR1 SGHNT and CDR2 YYREEE (reference sequence). The V and J ends lost 0 bases and 1 base respectively, with 5 bases between them. The CDR3 DNA reads as TGTGCCAGCAGCTTGGCCGCGTCCTACAATGAGCAGTTCTTC. Residues: CASSLAASYNEQFF.

This clonotype was counted at least ten times. This rearrangement joins TRBV2 to TRBJ2-2; D gene unclear. Deletions cut 7 bases from V and 6 bases from J, with 12 bases between. CDR1 and CDR2 (germline): SNHLY, FYNNEI. This CDR3 comprises 13 residues. The CDR3 nucleotides are TGTGCCAGCAAGTACGGTGGGGCCGGGGAGCTGTTTTTT. As protein: CASKYGGAGELFF. Full variable domain (remainder filled in from reference TRBV2 and TRBJ2-2): EPEVTQTPSHQVTQMGQEVILRCVPISNHLYFYWYRQILGQKVEFLVSFYNNEISEKSEIFDDQFSVERPDGSNFTLKIRSTKLEDSAMYFCASKYGGAGELFFGEGSRLTVL.

This clonotype was seen ten or more times. One end of the junction is discordant with germline, which a read error may explain. This sequence joins TRBV7-2 and TRBJ2-2; D tentatively reads TRBD1 or TRBD2 (5 bases each). CDR1 and CDR2 (germline): SGHTA, FQGNSA. This CDR3 has 17 residues. The CDR3 nucleotides are TGTGCCAGCAGCTCGTTTGGGGGTTCCCCGAACACCGGGGAGCTGCTTTTT. This gives the protein CASSSFGGSPNTGELLF.

This clonotype was seen repeatedly, ten times or more. This sequence joins TRBV30 and TRBJ1-6; the D gene is possibly TRBD1 (5 bases). The germline V and J ends were trimmed by 0 bases and 5 bases, with 8 bases remaining between them. This CDR3 has 14 amino acids. Germline V CDR1 and CDR2: GTSNPN, SVGIG (reference sequence). The CDR3 sequence is CAWSVSGHNSPLHF. The CDR3, as DNA: TGTGCCTGGAGTGTATCAGGGCATAATTCACCCCTCCACTTT.

In its sample, this clonotype was seen many times. The chain carries TRBV20-1 and TRBJ2-2, with 12 nucleotides matching TRBD1. V was pared by 5 bases and J by 7 bases, with 8 bases of the junction left unmatched. The germline V gene has CDR1 DFQATT and CDR2 SNEGSKA (reference sequence). The length of the CDR3 is 15 residues. This CDR3 is CSAYPGTGGLGELFF. CDR3 nucleotides: TGCAGTGCTTACCCCGGGACAGGGGGCCTCGGGGAGCTGTTTTTT.

This clonotype was recorded at least ten times. The V and J genes are TRBV9 and TRBJ2-6, with 7 bases aligning to TRBD1. The CDR3 is 17 amino acids. Germline CDR1 and CDR2: SGDLS and YYNGEE. With 3 bases clipped from V and 1 base from J, the junction kept 7 bases outside the gene matches. The CDR3 spells CASSAKKTGSGANVLTF. The CDR3 DNA sequence: TGTGCCAGCAGCGCGAAGAAGACAGGGTCTGGGGCCAACGTCCTGACTTTC.

This clonotype was detected many times. This rearrangement joins TRBV12-3 or TRBV12-4 to TRBJ1-2; TRBD1 matches at 7 bases. V lost 6 bases and J lost 5; bases outside the gene matches: 9. The CDR3 runs to 14 residues. CDR3 region: CASSSQGGWYGYTF. CDR3 in DNA: TGTGCCAGCAGCTCCCAGGGGGGGTGGTATGGCTACACCTTC.

This clonotype has at least ten counts. CDR3 protein: CSVLLMGGRAYEQYF. The CDR3 DNA follows: TGCAGCGTCCTTCTTATGGGCGGGAGGGCCTACGAGCAGTACTTC. The chain recombines TRBV29-1 with TRBJ2-7, with 9 bases identical to TRBD2. Trimming cost V 6 bases and J 2 bases; bases outside gene matches: 11. This CDR3 has 15 amino acids. Germline V gene lookup returns CDR1 SQVTM and CDR2 ANQGSEA.

The V gene is TRBV28, the J gene TRBJ1-5; D is perhaps TRBD1 (6 bases). CDR3 length: 15 amino acids. Trimming stripped 5 bases from V and 7 bases from J, with 18 bases between. From germline, CDR1 is MDHEN and CDR2 SYDVKM. CDR3 DNA sequence: TGTGCCAGCAGTCCGACCAACGGGGGGCACCAGCCCCAGCATTTT. Translation: CASSPTNGGHQPQHF.

This clonotype occurred many times. J is TRBJ1-5 and V is TRBV4-2; D unresolved. Per germline, CDR1 LGHNA and CDR2 YNFKEQ. The CDR3 has 16 amino acids. The germline V and J ends were trimmed by 1 base and 4 bases, with 14 bases remaining between them. For the CDR3, the DNA is TGTGCCAGCAGCCAAGTCCGTGGCGGGTCGAATCAGCCCCAGCATTTT. The encoded protein is CASSQVRGGSNQPQHF.

This clonotype has at least ten counts. The chain is built from TRBV29-1 and TRBJ1-2; D uncertain. This CDR3 has 13 amino acids. V gave up 5 bases and J gave up 5 bases, with 15 bases separating them. Germline V CDR1 and CDR2: SQVTM, ANQGSEA. The CDR3 sequence is CSVPVRNSYGYTF. In nucleotides, the CDR3 is TGCAGCGTTCCCGTCAGGAACTCTTATGGCTACACCTTC.

This chain links TRBV28 with TRBJ1-1; D possibly corresponds to TRBD1 (5 bases). The CDR3 has 13 amino acids. Between the trimmed V and J ends, which lost 6 bases and 10 bases, there was a span of 18 bases. CDR1 and CDR2 (germline): MDHEN, SYDVKM. Here the CDR3 DNA reads TGTGCCAGCAGCGAGGACCTAGGGGCGGCAGCTTTCTTT. This translates into CASSEDLGAAAFF. The full variable domain, with the rest looked up from reference TRBV28 and TRBJ1-1, is DVKVTQSSRYLVKRTGEKVFLECVQDMDHENMFWYRQDPGLGLRLIYFSYDVKMKEKGDIPEGYSVSREKKERFSLILESASTNQTSMYLCASSEDLGAAAFFGQGTRLTVV.

Worth noting for this clonotype: This could be a read error, since a much larger clone is one nucleotide away. CDR3 DNA: TGTGCCTGGAGTTCCCGGACAGTGGCGAACTATGGCTACACCTTC. It is translated as CAWSSRTVANYGYTF. V and J are TRBV30 and TRBJ1-2; the D gene is possibly TRBD1 (6 bases). Deletions cut 2 bases from V and 2 bases from J, with 15 bases between. The CDR3 is 15 amino acids. Looked up from germline, CDR1 is GTSNPN and CDR2 is SVGIG (reference sequence).

In its sample, this clonotype was seen many times. The chain joins TRBV6-2 or TRBV6-3 to TRBJ1-5; 8 nucleotides line up with TRBD1. J gave up 5 bases and V 6 bases, and 9 bases lay outside the gene matches. This CDR3 has 15 amino acids. In germline, CDR1 is MNHEY, CDR2 SVGEGT. The CDR3 DNA sequence: TGTGCCAGCAGCCTAGGACAGGGCAGTCATCAGCCCCAGCATTTT. Residues: CASSLGQGSHQPQHF.

This clonotype was detected ten times or more. The chain uses TRBV7-2 and TRBJ1-2; tentatively, D is TRBD1 (5 bases). V dropped 5 bases and J dropped 8 bases, with 15 bases sitting between them. The CDR3 is 13 amino acids. Germline CDR1 SGHTA, CDR2 FQGNSA. The DNA for the CDR3 is TGTGCCAGCAGCGTATTCGGGGCGCGAGGCTACACCTTC. Translated: CASSVFGARGYTF.

This clonotype was observed many times. V is TRBV6-2 or TRBV6-3 and J is TRBJ1-5; D not resolved. The V end lost 7 bases, the J end lost 5 bases, and 12 bases lay between the germline ends. CDR3 length: 13 residues. Germline loops: CDR1 MNHEY, CDR2 SVGEGT. The DNA for the CDR3 is TGTGCCAGCAACGACGAACCCGATCAGCCCCAGCATTTT. Its protein product is CASNDEPDQPQHF.

This clonotype occurred many times. V and J are TRBV9 and TRBJ1-1; D gene unclear. V gave up 4 bases and J gave up 0 bases, with 25 bases separating them. This CDR3 is 19 amino acids long. Germline V gene data show CDR1 as SGDLS and CDR2 as YYNGEE. The DNA for the CDR3 is TGTGCCAGCAGCCGATTATCGAGCCTCTCGGCTAATTTGAACACTGAAGCTTTCTTT. It encodes CASSRLSSLSANLNTEAFF. The full variable domain, its missing parts supplied by reference TRBV9 and TRBJ1-1, is DSGVTQTPKHLITATGQRVTLRCSPRSGDLSVYWYQQSLDQGLQFLIQYYNGEERAKGNILERFSAQQFPDLHSELNLSSLELGDSALYFCASSRLSSLSANLNTEAFFGQGTRLTVV.

This clonotype was detected many times. This rearrangement joins TRBV6-1 to TRBJ2-7; 8 nucleotides match TRBD2. The CDR3 spans 15 residues. CDR1 is MNHNS and CDR2 is SASEGT in the germline V gene. The ends lost 4 bases at V and 0 bases at J; junction bases unmatched: 5. This CDR3 reads CASSATGLGSYEQYF. The CDR3 DNA follows: TGTGCCAGCAGTGCAACGGGACTAGGCTCCTACGAGCAGTACTTC.

The rearrangement links TRBV7-9 to TRBJ1-2; D is perhaps TRBD1 (5 bases). The CDR3 contains 12 residues. The V and J ends lost 1 base and 14 bases respectively, with 14 bases between them. Germline CDR1 SEHNR, CDR2 FQNEAQ (reference sequence). CDR3 amino acids: CASSLDTGRFTF. The CDR3 coding sequence is TGTGCCAGCAGCTTAGACACGGGACGTTTTACCTTC.

V gene TRBV12-3 or TRBV12-4 combines with J gene TRBJ1-3; 7 positions agree with TRBD1. This CDR3 has 14 residues. V dropped 10 bases and J dropped 4; count of bases not matched to a gene: 10. CDR3 nucleotide sequence: TGTGCCAACCGCCCGACAGGGAGAGGAAACACCATATATTTT. Residues: CANRPTGRGNTIYF.

This clonotype has a count of ten or more. The chain carries TRBV3-1 and TRBJ1-2; D may be TRBD1 (6 bases). V was trimmed by 3 bases and J by 8 bases, leaving 10 bases between them. The CDR3 is made up of 12 amino acids. The V gene's germline CDR1 is LGHDT and CDR2 YNNKEL (reference sequence). The CDR3: CASSQYRAGYTF. CDR3 in DNA: TGTGCCAGCAGCCAGTACAGGGCCGGCTACACCTTC. The full variable domain, rest sourced from reference TRBV3-1 and TRBJ1-2, is DTAVSQTPKYLVTQMGNDKSIKCEQNLGHDTMYWYKQDSKKFLKIMFSYNNKELIINETVPNRFSPKSPDKAHLNLHINSLELGDSAVYFCASSQYRAGYTFGSGTRLTVV.

There are many counts of this clonotype. The chain joins TRBV7-8 to TRBJ2-5, with 13 bases identical to TRBD2. The ends lost 5 bases at V and 5 bases at J; junction bases unmatched: 23. CDR1 and CDR2 from the germline V gene are SGHVS and FQNEAQ. The length of the CDR3 is 21 residues. The CDR3 reads CASSAGIRGGTSGIRGETQYF. Written as DNA, the CDR3 is TGTGCCAGCAGCGCAGGAATCCGTGGCGGGACTAGCGGGATCAGGGGGGAGACCCAGTACTTC.

This clonotype was observed at least ten times. The chain joins TRBV6-5 to TRBJ2-7; D gene ambiguous. CDR3 size: 13 residues. Germline V lookup: CDR1 MNHEY, CDR2 SVGAGI. V lost 2 bases, J lost 3 bases, and 8 bases lay in between. The CDR3 loop reads CASSYGPYYEQYF. Written as DNA, the CDR3 is TGTGCCAGCAGTTACGGACCATACTACGAGCAGTACTTC.

Ten or more counts support this clonotype. The chain combines TRBV7-3 with TRBJ2-2; D is tentatively TRBD1 or TRBD2 (6 bases each). The CDR3 length is 15 residues. The germline V and J ends were trimmed by 3 bases and 1 base, with 9 bases remaining between them. The V gene's germline CDR1 is SGHTA and CDR2 FQGTGA. CDR3 coding DNA: TGTGCCAGCAGCTTCGGGGGACAGAACACCGGGGAGCTGTTTTTT. Amino acids: CASSFGGQNTGELFF.